Listed below are T cell receptor beta chains from one sample, sequenced in a study of Tregs in tolerant kidney transplant recipients. The table came from immunoSEQ multiplex PCR; TCRdb's copy has only in-frame clones and leaves some out. Among about 73,000 clones listed, around 93% were seen once. The starting material was Tregs from blood, obtained before the transplant. These receptors all stem from a human donor who received a combined kidney and bone marrow transplant. Each CDR3 is given with its conserved first and last residue. The order of the fields is clone size, J gene, D gene, V gene, CDR3 DNA, CDR3 protein. A D gene is named only where the DNA matches it firmly. Size is omitted from some rows. Given values are once, few, many or a class for expanded clones.

clone size: .; J gene: TRBJ2-5; D gene: TRBD1; V gene: TRBV19; CDR3 DNA: TGTGCCAGTAGTATCACCCGGGACAGCGCGTACCAAGAGACCCAGTACTTC; CDR3 protein: CASSITRDSAYQETQYF
clone size: once; J gene: TRBJ2-1; D gene: TRBD2; V gene: TRBV5-6; CDR3 DNA: TGTGCCAGCAGCGGGACTAGCGGGAGGGCTGAGGTTGAGCAGTTCTTC; CDR3 protein: CASSGTSGRAEVEQFF
clone size: .; J gene: TRBJ2-7; D gene: .; V gene: TRBV29-1; CDR3 DNA: TGCAGCGTCGGTAGTCGGAGGAGCTCCTACGAGCAGTACTTC; CDR3 protein: CSVGSRRSSYEQYF
clone size: .; J gene: TRBJ2-1; D gene: TRBD2; V gene: TRBV5-8; CDR3 DNA: TGTGCCAGCAGCAAGGGACTAGCGGGGCTTAGCTCCTACAATGAGCAGTTCTTC; CDR3 protein: CASSKGLAGLSSYNEQFF
clone size: .; J gene: TRBJ2-1; D gene: .; V gene: TRBV9; CDR3 DNA: TGTGCCAGCAGCGTAGCCCGGAGGGGGGAGGGTCGCAATGAGCAGTTCTTC; CDR3 protein: CASSVARRGEGRNEQFF
clone size: .; J gene: TRBJ2-3; D gene: TRBD2; V gene: TRBV5-1; CDR3 DNA: TGCGCCAGCAGCCTCGGACTAGCGGGAGCCACAGATACGCAGTATTTT; CDR3 protein: CASSLGLAGATDTQYF
clone size: .; J gene: TRBJ1-1; D gene: .; V gene: TRBV28; CDR3 DNA: TGTGCCAGCAGTCCAGGCCCCGGCAGGGTGAACACTGAAGCTTTCTTT; CDR3 protein: CASSPGPGRVNTEAFF
clone size: .; J gene: TRBJ1-4; D gene: .; V gene: TRBV2; CDR3 DNA: TGTGCCAGCAGTGAGGGGGGAGAGGGGAATGAAAAACTGTTTTTT; CDR3 protein: CASSEGGEGNEKLFF
clone size: once; J gene: TRBJ1-2; D gene: TRBD1; V gene: TRBV15; CDR3 DNA: TGTGCCACCAGCGGAAGGGGACAGGGGGCCACCTATAACTATGGCTACACCTTC; CDR3 protein: CATSGRGQGATYNYGYTF
clone size: .; J gene: TRBJ2-1; D gene: TRBD2; V gene: TRBV19; CDR3 DNA: TGTGCCAGTAGTATAGAGGGGAGACTAGCGGGAAACTACAATGAGCAGTTCTTC; CDR3 protein: CASSIEGRLAGNYNEQFF
clone size: .; J gene: TRBJ1-6; D gene: .; V gene: TRBV6-6; CDR3 DNA: TGTGCCAGCAGCCTAGCTAATTCACCCCTCCACTTT; CDR3 protein: CASSLANSPLHF
clone size: .; J gene: TRBJ1-1; D gene: TRBD1; V gene: TRBV10-3; CDR3 DNA: TGTGCCATCAGTGAGGGGGACAGGAACACTGAAGCTTTCTTT; CDR3 protein: CAISEGDRNTEAFF
clone size: .; J gene: TRBJ2-1; D gene: TRBD1; V gene: TRBV5-1; CDR3 DNA: TGCGCCAGCAGCTTGTCAGGGGGTGGCAATGAGCAGTTCTTC; CDR3 protein: CASSLSGGGNEQFF
clone size: .; J gene: TRBJ1-1; D gene: .; V gene: TRBV12-5; CDR3 DNA: TGTGCTAGTGGCCGCACGAACACTGAAGCTTTCTTT; CDR3 protein: CASGRTNTEAFF
clone size: .; J gene: TRBJ2-1; D gene: TRBD2; V gene: TRBV7-8; CDR3 DNA: TGTGCCAGCAGCTCCTTCGGACTAGCGGGAGAGGTCGGCAATGAGCAGTTCTTC; CDR3 protein: CASSSFGLAGEVGNEQFF
clone size: .; J gene: TRBJ1-2; D gene: TRBD1; V gene: TRBV18; CDR3 DNA: TGTGCCAGCTCACCACGGACAGGGGATGGCTACACCTTC; CDR3 protein: CASSPRTGDGYTF
clone size: .; J gene: TRBJ2-7; D gene: TRBD2; V gene: TRBV28; CDR3 DNA: TGTGCCAGCAGTTTAAGAGGACTAGCTACCTACGAGCAGTACTTC; CDR3 protein: CASSLRGLATYEQYF
clone size: .; J gene: TRBJ2-7; D gene: TRBD2; V gene: TRBV27; CDR3 DNA: TGTGCCAGCAGTTGGCTAGCGGGGCCCTACGAGCAGTATTTC; CDR3 protein: CASSWLAGPYEQYF
clone size: .; J gene: TRBJ1-1; D gene: .; V gene: TRBV10-2; CDR3 DNA: TGCGCCAGTGGGATAATTGACGGAAGATACACTGAAGCTTTCTTT; CDR3 protein: CASGIIDGRYTEAFF
clone size: .; J gene: TRBJ2-7; D gene: TRBD2; V gene: TRBV5-1; CDR3 DNA: TGCGCCAGCAGCTTGGAGGGACTAGCGGGAGGAGTTGGGGGGCAGTACTTC; CDR3 protein: CASSLEGLAGGVGGQYF
clone size: .; J gene: TRBJ1-5; D gene: TRBD1; V gene: TRBV7-2; CDR3 DNA: TGTGCCAGCAGCTTTCAGGGGGGGAATCAGCCCCAGCATTTT; CDR3 protein: CASSFQGGNQPQHF
clone size: once; J gene: TRBJ2-5; D gene: TRBD1; V gene: TRBV27; CDR3 DNA: TGTGCCAGCAGTCCAAACAGGGGGTATCAAGAGACCCAGTACTTC; CDR3 protein: CASSPNRGYQETQYF
clone size: .; J gene: TRBJ1-3; D gene: .; V gene: TRBV6-6; CDR3 DNA: TGTGCCAGCAGTTCGGCACAGGAAGTCTCTGGAAACACCATATATTTT; CDR3 protein: CASSSAQEVSGNTIYF
clone size: .; J gene: TRBJ2-7; D gene: .; V gene: TRBV28; CDR3 DNA: TGTGCCAGCAGTCTATCTTATCTCTACGAGCAGTACTTC; CDR3 protein: CASSLSYLYEQYF
clone size: few; J gene: TRBJ2-3; D gene: .; V gene: TRBV18; CDR3 DNA: TGTGCCAGCTCACGCCTGACTTACAGGGCGATGAGAAGCACAGATACGCAGTATTTT; CDR3 protein: CASSRLTYRAMRSTDTQYF
clone size: .; J gene: TRBJ2-3; D gene: TRBD2; V gene: TRBV7-9; CDR3 DNA: TGTGCCAGCGGGGGAAGCGGGAGCGCCAGCACAGATACGCAGTATTTT; CDR3 protein: CASGGSGSASTDTQYF
clone size: .; J gene: TRBJ1-1; D gene: .; V gene: TRBV19; CDR3 DNA: TGTGCCAGTAGGCTACAGCGCAACACTGATGCTTTCTTT; CDR3 protein: CASRLQRNTDAFF
clone size: .; J gene: TRBJ2-3; D gene: TRBD1; V gene: TRBV27; CDR3 DNA: TGTGCCAGCAGTTCCCAGGGGGCGCGGATCCCAGATACGCAGTATTTT; CDR3 protein: CASSSQGARIPDTQYF
clone size: .; J gene: TRBJ2-2; D gene: .; V gene: TRBV12-5; CDR3 DNA: TGTGCTAGTGGTTTGGGTGTGTCGAACACCGGGGAGCTGTTTTTT; CDR3 protein: CASGLGVSNTGELFF
clone size: .; J gene: TRBJ2-7; D gene: TRBD2; V gene: TRBV5-1; CDR3 DNA: TGCGCCAGCAGCTTGGCCCTGGGAGGGCCGAAAGAGCAGTACTTC; CDR3 protein: CASSLALGGPKEQYF
clone size: .; J gene: TRBJ2-2; D gene: TRBD2; V gene: TRBV19; CDR3 DNA: TGTGCCAGTACCGACCCGAAAGTAGCGGGGATTCCCGGGGAGCTGTTTTTT; CDR3 protein: CASTDPKVAGIPGELFF
clone size: .; J gene: TRBJ2-3; D gene: .; V gene: TRBV19; CDR3 DNA: TGTGCCAGTAGTCTTAGTCTTACAGGGGATACGCAGTATTTT; CDR3 protein: CASSLSLTGDTQYF
clone size: .; J gene: TRBJ2-1; D gene: .; V gene: TRBV2; CDR3 DNA: TGTGCCGGCACGGGACTGCCCTACAATGAGCAGTTCTTC; CDR3 protein: CAGTGLPYNEQFF
clone size: medium-sized; J gene: TRBJ1-5; D gene: TRBD1; V gene: TRBV19; CDR3 DNA: TGTGCCAGTAGTATTGAGGGACAGGGGTTGTGGCCCCAGCATTTT; CDR3 protein: CASSIEGQGLWPQHF
clone size: .; J gene: TRBJ2-7; D gene: TRBD2; V gene: TRBV10-3; CDR3 DNA: TGTGCCAGTAGCGGGAGTCCTCTTACCTACGAGCAGTACTTC; CDR3 protein: CASSGSPLTYEQYF
clone size: .; J gene: TRBJ2-2; D gene: .; V gene: TRBV5-4; CDR3 DNA: TGTGCCAGCTTCCAGGGTAGCCGGGGCACCGGGGAGCTGTTTTTT; CDR3 protein: CASFQGSRGTGELFF
clone size: .; J gene: TRBJ2-1; D gene: TRBD1; V gene: TRBV5-5; CDR3 DNA: TGTGCCAGCAGGTTGACAGGGGTAGGCTCCTACAATGAGCAGTTCTTC; CDR3 protein: CASRLTGVGSYNEQFF
clone size: .; J gene: TRBJ2-2; D gene: .; V gene: TRBV15; CDR3 DNA: TGTGCCACCAGCCGCAGGGATACCGGGGAGCTGTTTTTT; CDR3 protein: CATSRRDTGELFF
clone size: .; J gene: TRBJ1-4; D gene: .; V gene: TRBV6-1; CDR3 DNA: TGTGCCAGCAGCACGACAACACATAATGAAAAACTGTTTTTT; CDR3 protein: CASSTTTHNEKLFF
clone size: .; J gene: TRBJ2-2; D gene: TRBD1; V gene: TRBV7-3; CDR3 DNA: TGTGCCAGCAGCTTCACCGGGACAGGGGGCTCCGGGGAGCTGTTTTTT; CDR3 protein: CASSFTGTGGSGELFF
clone size: .; J gene: TRBJ2-3; D gene: .; V gene: TRBV7-3; CDR3 DNA: TGTGCCAGCAGCTTAATTCCTAGTCCGGGTACAGATACGCAGTATTTT; CDR3 protein: CASSLIPSPGTDTQYF
clone size: .; J gene: TRBJ1-1; D gene: .; V gene: TRBV9; CDR3 DNA: TGTGCCAGCAGCGCAATGGGGAACACTGAAGCTTTCTTT; CDR3 protein: CASSAMGNTEAFF
clone size: once; J gene: TRBJ2-3; D gene: TRBD2; V gene: TRBV30; CDR3 DNA: TGTGCCTGGAGTACTAGCGTTATGACAGATACGCAGTATTTT; CDR3 protein: CAWSTSVMTDTQYF
clone size: .; J gene: TRBJ2-5; D gene: .; V gene: TRBV28; CDR3 DNA: TGTGCCAGCAGCCCAGGGTTCCGGGAGACCCAGTACTTC; CDR3 protein: CASSPGFRETQYF
clone size: .; J gene: TRBJ1-2; D gene: .; V gene: TRBV27; CDR3 DNA: TGTGCCAGCAGTTTATCGGGCAGGATAACCGGCTACACCTTC; CDR3 protein: CASSLSGRITGYTF
clone size: .; J gene: TRBJ1-3; D gene: .; V gene: TRBV2; CDR3 DNA: TGTGCCAGCAGACCCGACTCCTTCCCGGGAAACACCATATATTTT; CDR3 protein: CASRPDSFPGNTIYF
clone size: .; J gene: TRBJ2-5; D gene: .; V gene: TRBV27; CDR3 DNA: TGTGCCAGCAGTCCCAATTACCAAGAGACCCAGTACTTC; CDR3 protein: CASSPNYQETQYF
clone size: once; J gene: TRBJ1-5; D gene: .; V gene: TRBV7-8; CDR3 DNA: TGTGCCAGCAGCTTAGTGGACGGGAATCAGCCCCAGCATTTT; CDR3 protein: CASSLVDGNQPQHF
clone size: .; J gene: TRBJ2-5; D gene: .; V gene: TRBV29-1; CDR3 DNA: TGCAGCGTTCGCAAAGAGACCCAGTACTTC; CDR3 protein: CSVRKETQYF
clone size: .; J gene: TRBJ2-1; D gene: TRBD2; V gene: TRBV29-1; CDR3 DNA: TGCAGCGTTGTACTGGGCGGGAGCTGGAATGAGCAGTTCTTC; CDR3 protein: CSVVLGGSWNEQFF
clone size: .; J gene: TRBJ2-1; D gene: TRBD1; V gene: TRBV10-3; CDR3 DNA: TGTGCCATCAGCCCCGGACAGGGTCTCTACAATGAGCAGTTCTTC; CDR3 protein: CAISPGQGLYNEQFF
clone size: .; J gene: TRBJ2-7; D gene: .; V gene: TRBV7-2; CDR3 DNA: TGTGCCAGCAGCTTACCTGGGACGTTCTCCTACGAGCAGTACTTC; CDR3 protein: CASSLPGTFSYEQYF
clone size: .; J gene: TRBJ1-2; D gene: .; V gene: TRBV27; CDR3 DNA: TGTGCCAGCAGTTTATCGAGCGCCCCTGGCTACACCTTC; CDR3 protein: CASSLSSAPGYTF
clone size: once; J gene: TRBJ2-1; D gene: TRBD2; V gene: TRBV5-1; CDR3 DNA: TGCGCCAGCAGCTTGGCGGGGGGACTCGTATACAATGAGCAGTTCTTC; CDR3 protein: CASSLAGGLVYNEQFF
clone size: once; J gene: TRBJ2-3; D gene: TRBD1; V gene: TRBV29-1; CDR3 DNA: TGCAGCGTTGAAAGGGACAGGGGAAACACAGATACGCAGTATTTT; CDR3 protein: CSVERDRGNTDTQYF